This TCR beta chain was recorded in a study of cytomegalovirus exposure and HLA in healthy donors. Findings of the study overall: One variant, a missense change in DCLRE1C, was linked in a later analysis to TCR beta V- and J-gene trimming.

The primer mix had 60 Vbeta and 13 Jbeta primers. The assay was immunoSEQ multiplex PCR, and TCRdb's table has in-frame clones only and misses some. Of 150,000 to 200,000 clones listed, 78% are singletons. As concerns this clone: Antigen: not known.

CDR3 length: 16 residues. Per germline, CDR1 SGHRS and CDR2 YFSETQ. The J segment lost 2 bases and the V segment lost 5 bases, leaving 8 bases of the junction unmatched. The chain joins TRBV5-1 to TRBJ2-1; 9 bases fit TRBD1. The TCR was taken from a male donor in good health and CMV-seronegative. Sequencing was performed on PBMCs. This chain's CDR3 is CASSADTGGAYNEQFF. The DNA of the CDR3 is TGCGCCAGCAGTGCTGATACAGGGGGCGCCTACAATGAGCAGTTCTTC. Using reference TRBV5-1 and TRBJ2-1 for the parts outside the CDR3, the full variable domain is KAGVTQTPRYLIKTRGQQVTLSCSPISGHRSVSWYQQTPGQGLQFLFEYFSETQRNKGNFPGRFSGRQFSNSRSEMNVSTLELGDSALYLCASSADTGGAYNEQFFGPGTRLTVL.